The clone carrying this T cell receptor beta chain was counted ten times or more. Its antigen is not known. The data were taken from a study of early T cells in non-severe SARS-CoV-2 infection. As for the study in general: Bulk RNA from unsorted whole blood was sequenced; chains were unpaired. Overall study findings and caveats: In VDJdb matching, anti-spike CD8 responses were favored while private and CD4 specificities went missing.

V was clipped by 1 base and J by 3 bases, with 18 bases between them. CDR3 length equals 17 residues. CDR1 and CDR2 (germline): MNHEY, SMNVEV (reference sequence). TCRdb redid the calling of the 5' RACE reads with MiXCR, one entry per CDR3 protein. The table has around 44,000 distinct CDR3 sequences, about 6% seen once. This TCR came from an adult who was a healthcare worker with PCR-confirmed SARS-CoV-2 infection or an uninfected control (not recorded which). The specimen was whole blood, collected at baseline. This sequence joins TRBV27 and TRBJ1-1, with D possibly being TRBD1 (6 bases). In DNA form, the CDR3 reads TGTGCCAGCAGTTTATACAGGGATTGGCAAAGGGACACTGAAGCTTTCTTT. It translates to CASSLYRDWQRDTEAFF.